These T cell receptor beta chains were read from a single sample in a study of shared clonotypes between healthy human individuals. Clones were sequenced by immunoSEQ multiplex PCR, and TCRdb holds only the in-frame ones, with some missing. The data contain approximately 700,000 clones, more than 70% of them singletons. Material for sequencing was memory CD4+ T cells sorted from blood. These receptors were obtained from a young woman in good health. CDR3s include the opening cysteine and the closing phenylalanine or tryptophan. A D gene is named only where the DNA matches it firmly. Some rows mark clone size as missing; the rest say once, few, many or name a class of expanded clone.

d_call	cdr3_length	j_call	clone_size	v_call	cdr3_nt	cdr3_aa
-	13	TRBJ2-3	once	TRBV7-2	TGTGCCAGCAGCTTATCTCTAGTAGATACGCAGTATTTT	CASSLSLVDTQYF
-	12	TRBJ2-3	-	TRBV6-5	TGTGCCAGCAGTTGGGGGGATGATACGCAGTATTTT	CASSWGDDTQYF
-	11	TRBJ2-7	-	TRBV5-8	TGTGCCAGCTCTGCGGGTCCAGCCCAGGACTTC	CASSAGPAQDF
-	14	TRBJ2-2	few	TRBV19	TGTGCCAGTCGAGGTTTTTCGAACACCGGGGAGCTGTTTTTT	CASRGFSNTGELFF
-	12	TRBJ2-2	-	TRBV30	TGTGCCTGGAGTCTCAACACCGGGGAGCTGTTTTTT	CAWSLNTGELFF
TRBD1	14	TRBJ1-4	-	TRBV2	TGTGCCAGCGATCCCGGGACAGGACCTGAAAAACTGTTTTTT	CASDPGTGPEKLFF
-	14	TRBJ1-5	-	TRBV2	TGTGCCAGCACCCTATCCGCAGGGCAGCAGCCCCAGCATTTT	CASTLSAGQQPQHF
-	15	TRBJ2-1	-	TRBV7-3	TGTGCCAGCAGCCAACTCAGGGAGGCCATCAATGAGCAGTTCTTC	CASSQLREAINEQFF
TRBD1	13	TRBJ2-5	-	TRBV5-6	TGTGCCAGCAGCATGAACAGGGGGCGCTGGCAGTACTTC	CASSMNRGRWQYF
TRBD2	16	TRBJ2-2	-	TRBV19	TGTGCCAGTAGTTCGGGGCTAGCGGGGACCCCCGGGGAGCTGTTTTTT	CASSSGLAGTPGELFF
-	13	TRBJ2-2	-	TRBV11-3	TGTGCCAGCAGCCCAGACGGCACCGGGGAGCTGTTTTTT	CASSPDGTGELFF
-	13	TRBJ1-5	-	TRBV6-1	TGTGCCAGCAGTGAACTGAGAAATCAGCCCCAGCATTTT	CASSELRNQPQHF
TRBD1	14	TRBJ2-7	-	TRBV7-2	TGTGCCAGCAGCCCCGGGACAGGGGGCTTAGTGCAGTACTTC	CASSPGTGGLVQYF
-	12	TRBJ2-3	-	TRBV30	TGTGCCTGGGGTGGGGGCACAGATACGCAGTATTTT	CAWGGGTDTQYF
-	13	TRBJ1-4	-	TRBV5-5	TGTGCCAGCAGCTTGGGGACAACTGAAAAACTGTTTTTT	CASSLGTTEKLFF
-	12	TRBJ1-1	few	TRBV27	TGTGCCAGCAGTCTCCCTTTTGGTGAAGCTTTCTTT	CASSLPFGEAFF
-	16	TRBJ1-1	-	TRBV5-6	TGTGCCAGCAGCTTGGTGATGGGACTTATGAACACTGAAGCTTTCTTT	CASSLVMGLMNTEAFF
-	17	TRBJ2-3	-	TRBV2	TGTGCCAAACCATGTCCGCAGGGAGGAGGCCACACAGATACGCAGTATTTT	CAKPCPQGGGHTDTQYF
-	18	TRBJ2-4	-	TRBV5-4	TGTGCCAGCAGCGCCTCAGGGCCGGGTCTCGGGGTCAAAAACATTCAGTACTTC	CASSASGPGLGVKNIQYF
-	13	TRBJ1-1	few	TRBV27	TGTGCCAGCAGTAATATGATGAACACTGAAGCTTTCTTT	CASSNMMNTEAFF
TRBD2	14	TRBJ2-7	few	TRBV2	TGTGCCAGCAGTTTGGGACTAGCGGGAGACGAGCAGTACTTC	CASSLGLAGDEQYF
TRBD2	17	TRBJ2-3	-	TRBV10-1	TGCGCCAGCAGTGAGTCTACTGGGACTAGCGGGACCGATACGCAGTATTTT	CASSESTGTSGTDTQYF
-	11	TRBJ1-1	-	TRBV6-1	TGTGCCAGCAGGGACAGCCCAGAAGCTTTCTTT	CASRDSPEAFF
TRBD2	18	TRBJ2-5	-	TRBV15	TGTGCCACCAGCAGAGGGGTGACTAGCGGGATAGAACAAGAGACCCAGTACTTC	CATSRGVTSGIEQETQYF
-	13	TRBJ1-1	-	TRBV28	TGTGCCAGCAGTTTCAGGGCGGGAACTGAAGCTTTCTTT	CASSFRAGTEAFF
-	13	TRBJ1-5	-	TRBV5-8	TGTGCCAGCAGCCAAGACCTCAATCAGCCCCAGCATTTT	CASSQDLNQPQHF
-	16	TRBJ2-3	few	TRBV15	TGTGCCACCAGCAGAGAGACCCTGGCTAACACAGATACGCAGTATTTT	CATSRETLANTDTQYF
-	13	TRBJ2-1	-	TRBV5-1	TGCGCCAGCAGCTTCGGGCCAGACAATGAGCAGTTCTTC	CASSFGPDNEQFF
-	13	TRBJ2-1	-	TRBV6-5	TGTGCCAGCAGTCGAAGGGACGTCAATGAGCAGTTCTTC	CASSRRDVNEQFF
-	14	TRBJ2-3	-	TRBV5-1	TGCGCCAGCAGATACGGGGCTGAAGGGGATACGCAGTATTTT	CASRYGAEGDTQYF
-	14	TRBJ2-3	-	TRBV2	TGTGCCAGCAGGGAGAGGGGAGGCACAGATACGCAGTATTTT	CASRERGGTDTQYF
-	14	TRBJ2-7	-	TRBV28	TGTGCCAGCAGTTTATACGGGAGATCTTTGGAGCAGTACTTC	CASSLYGRSLEQYF
-	13	TRBJ2-5	few	TRBV18	TGTGCCAGCTCACCCCAGGAGCAAGAGACCCAGTACTTC	CASSPQEQETQYF
-	13	TRBJ1-1	-	TRBV6-4	TGTGCCAGCAGTGTAGGAATGAACACTGAAGCTTTCTTT	CASSVGMNTEAFF
-	14	TRBJ1-2	many	TRBV2	TGTGCCAGCACCCAACGAGGCGCTAACTATGGCTACACCTTC	CASTQRGANYGYTF
-	16	TRBJ2-3	few	TRBV28	TGTGCCAGCAGACCAGCGGACATCCTCGGCACAGATACGCAGTATTTT	CASRPADILGTDTQYF
-	15	TRBJ2-2	-	TRBV6-1	TGTGCCAGCAGTGAAATGGGACAGAACACCGGGGAGCTGTTTTTT	CASSEMGQNTGELFF
TRBD2	16	TRBJ2-2	-	TRBV27	TGTGCCAGCAGTTTAAAAGCGGGGAGAAACACCGGGGAGCTGTTTTTT	CASSLKAGRNTGELFF
-	15	TRBJ2-6	-	TRBV29-1	TGCAGCGTTCCCTCTCCCATCTCTGGGGCCAACGTCCTGACTTTC	CSVPSPISGANVLTF
TRBD1	15	TRBJ2-1	many	TRBV11-1	TGTGCCAGCAGCCATTACAGGGGGCTTAGCATTGAGCAGTTCTTC	CASSHYRGLSIEQFF
-	14	TRBJ1-1	-	TRBV5-1	TGCGCCAGCAGCTTGGGATCCGAAATGCCTGAAGCTTTCTTT	CASSLGSEMPEAFF
-	18	TRBJ2-2	medium-sized	TRBV2	TGTGCCAGCAGTGAAAACCTATCCTGGGCGACGAACACCGGGGAGCTGTTTTTT	CASSENLSWATNTGELFF
TRBD1	14	TRBJ1-4	-	TRBV10-2	TGCGCCAGCAGGGGGGACAGTTATAATGAAAAACTGTTTTTT	CASRGDSYNEKLFF
-	15	TRBJ1-1	-	TRBV6-5	TGTGCCAGCAGCAATATCCCCGTGGGTTCCACTGAAGCTTTCTTT	CASSNIPVGSTEAFF
-	16	TRBJ2-3	-	TRBV28	TGTGCCAGCACCCCGCGGCACTTCCGGTCGTCGGATACGCAGTATTTT	CASTPRHFRSSDTQYF
-	16	TRBJ2-6	few	TRBV19	TGTGCCAGTAGTATTTCCAGGGCCCCCGGGGCCAACGTCCTGACTTTC	CASSISRAPGANVLTF
-	13	TRBJ1-2	-	TRBV6-1	TGTGCCAGCCGCCAGACACAAATTCAATCTAACACCTTC	CASRQTQIQSNTF
TRBD1	14	TRBJ1-2	-	TRBV5-4	TGTGCCAGCAGCTATACAGGGGTTTACTATGGCTACACCTTC	CASSYTGVYYGYTF
-	12	TRBJ2-7	-	TRBV19	TGTGCCAGTAGTATGGGCAATAGCGAGCAGTACTTC	CASSMGNSEQYF
TRBD1	15	TRBJ1-1	-	TRBV25-1	TGTGCCAGCAGTGCACCCGGGACAGGGGACACTGAAGCTTTCTTT	CASSAPGTGDTEAFF
TRBD1	17	TRBJ1-5	-	TRBV27	TGTGCCAGCCGTAGGGGGACAGCACCCTATAGCAATCAGCCCCAGCATTTT	CASRRGTAPYSNQPQHF
TRBD1	16	TRBJ1-2	-	TRBV5-6	TGTGCCAGCAGCTTGATACAGGGGGCAAGGGTCTATGGCTACACCTTC	CASSLIQGARVYGYTF
-	15	TRBJ2-5	-	TRBV5-1	TGCGCCAGCAGCGGCCAGTGGACCTCCCAAGAGACCCAGTACTTC	CASSGQWTSQETQYF